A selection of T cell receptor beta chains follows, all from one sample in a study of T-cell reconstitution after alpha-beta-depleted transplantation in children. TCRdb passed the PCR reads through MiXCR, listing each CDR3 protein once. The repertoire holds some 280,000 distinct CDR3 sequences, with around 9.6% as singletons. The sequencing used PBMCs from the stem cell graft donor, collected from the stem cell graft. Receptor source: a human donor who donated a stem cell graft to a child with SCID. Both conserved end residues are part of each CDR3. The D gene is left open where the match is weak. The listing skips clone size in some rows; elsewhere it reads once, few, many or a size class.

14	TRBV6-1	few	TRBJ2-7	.	TGTGCCAGCAGTGAAGCCGACCCGACCTACGAGCAGTACTTC	CASSEADPTYEQYF
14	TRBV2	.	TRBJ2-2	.	TGTGCCAGCAGAGCATTGGACAACACCGGGGAGCTGTTTTTT	CASRALDNTGELFF
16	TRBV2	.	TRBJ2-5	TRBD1	TGTGCCAGCAGTGACAGCAGCAGGGGGTACCAAGAGACCCAGTACTTC	CASSDSSRGYQETQYF
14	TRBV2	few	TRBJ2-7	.	TGTGCCAGCAGTATTCGCGAGGGGGGGGACGAGCAGTACTTC	CASSIREGGDEQYF
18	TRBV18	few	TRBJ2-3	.	TGTGCCAGCTCCCCGGGACGAGGGGGTGCAACTAGCACAGATACGCAGTATTTT	CASSPGRGGATSTDTQYF
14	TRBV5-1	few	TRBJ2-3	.	TGCGCCAGCAGTCTCGGGGAGGCGTTAGATACGCAGTATTTT	CASSLGEALDTQYF
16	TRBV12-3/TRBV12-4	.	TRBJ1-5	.	TGTGCCAGCAGTTTCTTCGGGACGGGGGGCAATCAGCCCCAGCATTTT	CASSFFGTGGNQPQHF
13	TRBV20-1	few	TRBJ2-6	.	TGTAGCACAAAGATGGCTGGGGCCAACGTCCTGACTTTC	CSTKMAGANVLTF
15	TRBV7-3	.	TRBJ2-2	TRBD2	TGTGCCAGCAGCTTAATGTCGGGAGGCACCGGGGAGCTGTTTTTT	CASSLMSGGTGELFF
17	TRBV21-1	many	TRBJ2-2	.	TGTGCCAGCAGCAAACAGGACAGGTCAACGAACACCGGGGAGCTGTTTTTT	CASSKQDRSTNTGELFF
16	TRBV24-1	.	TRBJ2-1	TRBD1	TGTGCCACCAGTGATCCTACGGGACAGTCTAGGAATGAGCAGTTCTTC	CATSDPTGQSRNEQFF
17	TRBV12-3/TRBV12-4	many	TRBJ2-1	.	TGTGCCAGCGGGGGGGGCCGGGGCCAGGCCGACTACAATGAGCAGTTCTTC	CASGGGRGQADYNEQFF
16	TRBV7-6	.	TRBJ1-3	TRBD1	TGTGCCAGCAGCGTAGGACAGGGCAGCTCTGGAAACACCATATATTTT	CASSVGQGSSGNTIYF
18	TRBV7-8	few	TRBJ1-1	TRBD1	TGTGCCAGCAGCTTAGCGTACGGGACAGGGACGATGAACACTGAAGCTTTCTTT	CASSLAYGTGTMNTEAFF
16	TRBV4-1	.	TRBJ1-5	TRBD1	TGCGCCAGCAGCCAAGCCGGGACAGCCCTGCATCAGCCCCAGCATTTT	CASSQAGTALHQPQHF
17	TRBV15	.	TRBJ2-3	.	TGTGCCACCAGCAGAGATAGGAGGGAAATCCTCACAGATACGCAGTATTTT	CATSRDRREILTDTQYF
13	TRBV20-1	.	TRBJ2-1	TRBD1	TGCAGTGCGGCCGGGACAGGGGTCTATGAGCAGTTCTTC	CSAAGTGVYEQFF
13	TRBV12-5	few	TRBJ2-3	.	TGTGCTAGTGGTTTCACGGGCACAGATACGCAGTATTTT	CASGFTGTDTQYF
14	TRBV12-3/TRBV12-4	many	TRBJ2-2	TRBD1	TGTGCCAGCAAGCCGGGACAGGGGGCCGGGGAGCTGTTTTTT	CASKPGQGAGELFF
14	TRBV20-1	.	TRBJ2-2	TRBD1	TGCAGTGCTAGCTCGGACACAGGGGCCGGGGAGCTGTTTTTT	CSASSDTGAGELFF
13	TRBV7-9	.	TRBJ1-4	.	TGTGCCAGCAGCTTAGGTGATTTTGAAAAACTGTTTTTT	CASSLGDFEKLFF
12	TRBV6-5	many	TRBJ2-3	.	TGTGCCACCAACGGGCCGGAAGATACGCAGTATTTT	CATNGPEDTQYF
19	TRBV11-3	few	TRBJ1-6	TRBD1	TGTGCCAGCAGCTTAGGGAACTATAGAATCGGGACAGGGGATTCACCCCTCCACTTT	CASSLGNYRIGTGDSPLHF
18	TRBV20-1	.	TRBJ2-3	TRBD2	TGCAGTGCTAGAGATCTAGGGTCATTTAGCGGGGGGCCAGATACGCAGTATTTT	CSARDLGSFSGGPDTQYF
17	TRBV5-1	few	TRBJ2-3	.	TGCGCCAGCAGCATTGGAGGCAGGGGGGCGGGCACAGATACGCAGTATTTT	CASSIGGRGAGTDTQYF
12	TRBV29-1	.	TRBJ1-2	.	TGCAGCGTTGAAGTCATCTACGACGGCTACACCTTC	CSVEVIYDGYTF
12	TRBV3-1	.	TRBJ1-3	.	TGTGCCAGCAGCCAAGTCAGGAACACCATATATTTT	CASSQVRNTIYF
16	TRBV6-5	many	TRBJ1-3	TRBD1	TGTGCCAGCAGTTACGTCGGGACAGATCGTGGAAACACCATATATTTT	CASSYVGTDRGNTIYF
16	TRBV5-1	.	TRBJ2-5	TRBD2	TGCGCCAGCAGCGGACGGACTAGCGGGGGCCCAGAGACCCAGTACTTC	CASSGRTSGGPETQYF
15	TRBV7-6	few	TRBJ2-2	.	TGTGCCAGCAGCTTAGGGTCGGGGTCTGGTTTCGAGCTGTTTTTT	CASSLGSGSGFELFF
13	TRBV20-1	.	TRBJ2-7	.	TGCAGTGGTAATCCGAGTCCGACAGTCGAGCAGTACTTC	CSGNPSPTVEQYF
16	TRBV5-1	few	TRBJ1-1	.	TGCGCCAGCAGCTTGAAGACAGTCACTATGAACACTGAAGCTTTCTTT	CASSLKTVTMNTEAFF
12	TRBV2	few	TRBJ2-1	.	TGTGCCAGCCTAACAGGGAACAATGAGCAGTTCTTC	CASLTGNNEQFF
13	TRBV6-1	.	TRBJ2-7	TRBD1	TGTGCCAGCACTCGGACAGGTGAACACGAGCAGTACTTC	CASTRTGEHEQYF
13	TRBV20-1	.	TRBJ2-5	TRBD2	TGCAGTGCTTCCCGGACTAGAGGAGAGACCCAGTACTTC	CSASRTRGETQYF
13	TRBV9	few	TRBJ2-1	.	TGTGCCAGCAGCGGGACAGCGGGGAGTGAGCAGTTCTTC	CASSGTAGSEQFF
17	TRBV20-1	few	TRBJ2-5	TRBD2	TGCAGTGCTAGAACAAGGCTAGCGGGGGGCCGGGGAGAGACCCAGTACTTC	CSARTRLAGGRGETQYF
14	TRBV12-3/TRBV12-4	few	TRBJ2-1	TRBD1	TGTGCCAGCAGTTTAGGGGACAGGGCGGATGAGCAGTTCTTC	CASSLGDRADEQFF
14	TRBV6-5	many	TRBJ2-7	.	TGTGCCAGCAGTTACTTCTCCGGGACGACCGAGCAGTACTTC	CASSYFSGTTEQYF
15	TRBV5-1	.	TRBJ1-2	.	TGCGCCAGCAGCTTGATAGGGATTACCGACTATGGCTACACCTTC	CASSLIGITDYGYTF
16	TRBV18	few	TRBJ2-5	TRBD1	TGTGCCAGCTCACCACTGTACTCCGGGACAGAGAAGACCCAGTACTTC	CASSPLYSGTEKTQYF
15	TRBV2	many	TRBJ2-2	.	TGTGCCAGCAGTTTTCAGGGGAGTAGGACCGGGGAGCTGTTTTTT	CASSFQGSRTGELFF
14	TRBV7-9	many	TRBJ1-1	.	TGTGCCAGCAGCTTAGCGAATATAAACACTGAAGCTTTCTTT	CASSLANINTEAFF